These 14 T cell receptor beta chains were all obtained from the same sample, sequenced in a study of blood T cells in healthy people across ages. Combining a sample-barcoded 5' primer with a J-beta primer mix, a second PCR ran for about 7 to 11 cycles. One entry per CDR3 protein results from TCRdb running MiXCR on the 5' RACE reads. The table shows about 700,000 distinct CDR3 sequences, with about 34% occurring only once. Sequencing was carried out using blood. These receptors were obtained from an elderly woman in good health.

Comment on this clonotype: Possible read error: a much larger clone is one base away. The chain employs TRBV4-1 and TRBJ1-1; the D is unclear. From germline, CDR1 is MGHRA and CDR2 YSYEKL. With 2 bases removed from V and 0 bases from J, the gap between germline ends came to 4 bases. The length of the CDR3 is 13 residues. CDR3 nucleotides: TGCGCCAGCAGCCAAAGGATGAACACTGAAGCTTTCTTT. It translates to CASSQRMNTEAFF.

The gene calls are TRBV3-1 and TRBJ2-5; 10 bases fit TRBD1. Trimming removed 3 bases from V and 11 bases from J; junction bases left unmatched: 12. This CDR3 region has 15 residues. Germline CDR1 reads LGHDT; CDR2 reads YNNKEL (reference sequence). The CDR3 protein is CASSHTGTGDNEQYF. The CDR3 DNA follows: TGTGCCAGCAGCCACACCGGGACAGGGGACAATGAGCAGTACTTC.

This clonotype has a handful of counts. The rearrangement joins TRBV6-2 or TRBV6-3 to TRBJ1-1; D remains unclear. The germline CDR1 and CDR2 sequences are MNHEY and SVGEGT. This CDR3 comprises 13 residues. The V and J ends lost 6 bases and 3 bases respectively, with 11 bases between them. CDR3 sequence reads: CASRVGRHTEAFF. In DNA form, the CDR3 reads TGTGCCAGCAGGGTGGGCAGACACACTGAAGCTTTCTTT.

This clonotype was counted many times. The V and J genes are TRBV6-2 or TRBV6-3 and TRBJ1-1; 8 bases map to TRBD1. The CDR3 loop spans 15 amino acids. CDR1 is MNHEY, CDR2 SVGEGT, per germline. V lost 5 bases to trimming and J lost 10 bases; unmatched junction nucleotides: 15. CDR3 DNA sequence: TGTGCCAGCAGTCCACCGGGACAGGCCCTTAGGGGAGCTTTCTTT. It yields the protein CASSPPGQALRGAFF.

V gene TRBV7-2 combines with J gene TRBJ2-1; no reliable D call. Per germline, CDR1 SGHTA and CDR2 FQGNSA. The CDR3 is 14 amino acids. V lost 1 base and J 5 bases, leaving 9 bases between the germline ends. In DNA, the CDR3 is TGTGCCAGCAGCTTAGGGGGAAGCGACAATGAGCAGTTCTTC. This gives the protein CASSLGGSDNEQFF.

In this sample, this clonotype is medium-sized. The J gene is TRBJ2-5, the V gene TRBV20-1, with D tentatively TRBD1 (5 bases). The germline CDR1 and CDR2 sequences are DFQATT and SNEGSKA (reference sequence). Trimming took off 7 bases at V and 1 base at J, with 19 bases between the two ends. The length of the CDR3 is 15 residues. CDR3 sequence reads: CSVSQDSGTQETQYF. DNA of the CDR3: TGCAGTGTTTCACAGGATAGTGGCACCCAAGAGACCCAGTACTTC.

Many counts were recorded for this clonotype. This chain uses TRBV11-2 with TRBJ2-5; D might be TRBD1 (6 bases). The germline gives CDR1 SGHAT, CDR2 FQNNGV. The V end lost 4 bases, the J end lost 5 bases, and 14 bases lay between the germline ends. The CDR3 covers 14 residues. The CDR3 region is CASSSDSVVETQYF. The DNA of the CDR3 is TGTGCCAGCAGCTCGGACAGTGTCGTGGAGACCCAGTACTTC.

On this clonotype itself: A much bigger clone sits one base away, suggesting this may be a read error. This rearrangement joins TRBV6-2 or TRBV6-3 to TRBJ2-7, with 8 positions matching TRBD1. This CDR3 has 16 amino acids. Per the germline V gene, CDR1 is MNHEY and CDR2 is SVGEGT. The CDR3 coding sequence is TGTGCCAGCAGTTACAGACAGGGGACGTTTTCCTACGAGCGGTACTTC. Protein product: CASSYRQGTFSYERYF.

The chain recombines TRBV4-1 with TRBJ1-6; TRBD1 might be the D (5 bases). Germline-derived CDR1 and CDR2 are MGHRA and YSYEKL. Trimming left V 0 bases short and J 1 base short, with 13 bases between. The CDR3 covers 18 residues. The CDR3 sequence is CASSQDAGAGSYNSPLHF. CDR3 in DNA: TGCGCCAGCAGCCAAGATGCCGGGGCAGGGTCCTATAATTCACCCCTCCACTTT.

This clonotype was counted only a few times. V and J are TRBV29-1 and TRBJ2-1; 7 nucleotides align to TRBD1. The CDR3 totals 17 residues. Germline loops: CDR1 SQVTM, CDR2 ANQGSEA. Trimming removed 5 bases from V and 6 bases from J; junction bases left unmatched: 19. For the CDR3, the DNA is TGCAGCGTTTTGACAGGGCCACCCAGCCCCGAGCTCAATGAGCAGTTCTTC. Amino acid sequence: CSVLTGPPSPELNEQFF.

This clonotype was counted many times. The chain links TRBV5-1 to TRBJ2-3; 9 bases match TRBD1. V shed 1 base and J 6 bases; nucleotides not matched to a gene: 12. This CDR3 has 17 residues. The germline CDR1 and CDR2 sequences are SGHRS and YFSETQ. The chain's CDR3 is CASSLSWQRTGVDTQYF. The CDR3 DNA follows: TGCGCCAGCAGCTTGTCTTGGCAAAGGACAGGGGTCGATACGCAGTATTTT.

This clonotype appeared many times. The chain combines TRBV7-3 with TRBJ2-5; D uncertain. Germline lookup yields CDR1 SGHTA and CDR2 FQGTGA. The CDR3 consists of 15 residues. Trimming took off 0 bases at V and 5 bases at J, with 13 bases between the two ends. Here the CDR3 DNA reads TGTGCCAGCAGCTTAACAGGGATGGGTTGGGAGACCCAGTACTTC. It encodes CASSLTGMGWETQYF.

Many counts were recorded for this clonotype. This chain uses TRBV15 with TRBJ2-5; unclear D gene. V was trimmed by 0 bases and J by 3 bases, leaving 5 bases between them. Germline V lookup: CDR1 LNHNV, CDR2 YYDKDF (reference sequence). This CDR3 has 13 residues. The CDR3 nucleotides are TGTGCCACCAGCAGAGATCTCGAAGAGACCCAGTACTTC. It codes for CATSRDLEETQYF.

This clonotype rates as medium-sized. V and J are TRBV9 and TRBJ2-7, with D unresolved. The germline V gene has CDR1 SGDLS and CDR2 YYNGEE. The CDR3 has 14 residues. Trimming left V 0 bases short and J 5 bases short, with 12 bases between. The CDR3 sequence: CASSVERGTHEQYF. The CDR3 nucleotides are TGTGCCAGCAGCGTAGAGCGTGGTACGCACGAGCAGTACTTC.